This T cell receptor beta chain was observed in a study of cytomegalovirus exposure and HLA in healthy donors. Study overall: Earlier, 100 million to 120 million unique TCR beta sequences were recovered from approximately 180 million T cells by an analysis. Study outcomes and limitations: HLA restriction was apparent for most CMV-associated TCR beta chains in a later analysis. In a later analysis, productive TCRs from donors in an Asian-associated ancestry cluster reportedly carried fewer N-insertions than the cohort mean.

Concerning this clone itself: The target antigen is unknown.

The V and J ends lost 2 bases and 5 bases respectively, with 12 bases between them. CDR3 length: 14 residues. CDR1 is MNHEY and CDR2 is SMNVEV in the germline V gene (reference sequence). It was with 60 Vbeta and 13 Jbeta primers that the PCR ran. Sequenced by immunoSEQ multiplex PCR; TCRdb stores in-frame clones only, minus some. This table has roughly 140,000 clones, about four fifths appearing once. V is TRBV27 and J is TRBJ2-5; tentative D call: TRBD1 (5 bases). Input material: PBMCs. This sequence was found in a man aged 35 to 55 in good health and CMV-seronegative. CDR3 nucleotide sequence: TGTGCCAGCAGTTTAATGGGGCCACAGGAGACCCAGTACTTC. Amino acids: CASSLMGPQETQYF.